The T cell receptor (beta chain) described here comes from a study of OX40 agonist ivuxolimab in advanced cancers. The overall study: Patients received intravenous ivuxolimab every 2 weeks at 0.01 to 10 mg/kg.

This CDR3 is built from 17 residues. V was pared by 2 bases and J by 2 bases, with 8 bases of the junction left unmatched. The germline CDR1 and CDR2 sequences are SGHTA and FQGTGA. The repertoire was sequenced with immunoSEQ multiplex PCR; TCRdb's copy has only in-frame clones and lacks some. Of about 110,000 clones in the sample, 85% to 95% were seen once. The J gene is TRBJ2-5, the V gene TRBV7-3; 10 positions match TRBD1. Sequencing used CD4+ or CD8+ T cells sorted from blood, obtained in a trial of the OX40 agonist ivuxolimab. The clonotype originates from an adult with an advanced solid tumor such as melanoma, head and neck, liver or kidney cancer. CDR3 sequence (DNA): TGTGCCAGCAGCTTATTGGGACAGGGGTACGGGCAAGAGACCCAGTACTTC. Translating gives CASSLLGQGYGQETQYF. Full variable domain (rest looked up from reference TRBV7-3 and TRBJ2-5): GAGVSQTPSNKVTEKGKYVELRCDPISGHTALYWYRQSLGQGPEFLIYFQGTGAADDSGLPNDRFFAVRPEGSVSTLKIQRTERGDSAVYLCASSLLGQGYGQETQYFGPGTRLLVL.